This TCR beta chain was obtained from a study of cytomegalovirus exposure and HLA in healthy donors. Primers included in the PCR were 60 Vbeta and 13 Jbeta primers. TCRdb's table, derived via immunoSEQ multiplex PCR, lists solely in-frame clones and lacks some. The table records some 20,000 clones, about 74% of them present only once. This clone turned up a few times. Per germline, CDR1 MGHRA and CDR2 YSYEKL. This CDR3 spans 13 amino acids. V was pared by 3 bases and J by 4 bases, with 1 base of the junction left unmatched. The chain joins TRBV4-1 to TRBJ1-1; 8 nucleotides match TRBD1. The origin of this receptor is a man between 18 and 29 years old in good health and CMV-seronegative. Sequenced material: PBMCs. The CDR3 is CASSHTGGTEAFF. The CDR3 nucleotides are TGCGCCAGCAGCCACACAGGGGGCACTGAAGCTTTCTTT.